The clone carrying this T cell receptor beta chain is a singleton in its sample. The CDR3 sequence is 14 residues long. The germline V gene has CDR1 KGHSH and CDR2 LQKENI. The germline V and J ends were trimmed by 3 bases and 1 base, with 10 bases remaining between them. This sample is drawn from a study of monozygotic twins with cystic fibrosis. Some clones are missing from TCRdb's copy, which holds only in-frame ones; the method was immunoSEQ multiplex PCR. This table holds around 30,000 clones, 85% found once. Source material: blood. The TCR comes from a girl aged 2 to 9 with cystic fibrosis. The V and J genes are TRBV18 and TRBJ2-7; no clear D. The CDR3 sequence: CASSPSAASYEQYF. For the CDR3, the DNA is TGTGCCAGCTCACCTTCCGCAGCGTCCTACGAGCAGTACTTC.